These T cell receptor beta chains were read from a single sample in a study of T cell responses to AZD1222 COVID-19 vaccine. Profiled with immunoSEQ multiplex PCR; TCRdb holds only in-frame clones, not every one. This table has 150,000 or so clones, 89% appearing once. The sequencing here drew on peripheral blood, taken on day 0 of AZD1222 vaccination. The receptors were sampled from an adult in good health. CDR3s include the opening cysteine and the closing phenylalanine or tryptophan. A D gene is named only where the DNA matches it firmly. Size values are once, few and many counts, or a class for expanded clones, and some rows have none.

>TRBV18|NA|TRBJ2-2|NA
CASSRTGRDTGELFF
TGTGCCAGCTCACGGACAGGGAGGGACACCGGGGAGCTGTTTTTT
>TRBV7-8|NA|TRBJ1-2|NA
CASSPGRSNYGYTF
TGTGCCAGCAGCCCGGGACGGTCTAACTATGGCTACACCTTC
>TRBV9|NA|TRBJ2-1|TRBD1
CASSPGTGEYNEQFF
TGTGCCAGCAGCCCAGGGACAGGGGAGTACAATGAGCAGTTCTTC
>TRBV7-2|NA|TRBJ2-7|TRBD2
CASSLGLAGRVEQYF
TGTGCCAGCAGCCTCGGACTAGCGGGGAGGGTCGAGCAGTACTTC
>TRBV6-5|NA|TRBJ1-2|NA
CASSPGLYGYTF
TGTGCCAGCAGTCCCGGACTATATGGCTACACCTTC
>TRBV7-2|NA|TRBJ2-1|TRBD2
CASSHRSGSSYNEQFF
TGTGCCAGCAGCCATCGAAGCGGGAGCTCCTACAATGAGCAGTTCTTC
>TRBV11-2|few|TRBJ1-1|NA
CASRGMNTEAFF
TGTGCCAGCAGGGGCATGAACACTGAAGCTTTCTTT
>TRBV7-2|NA|TRBJ2-1|TRBD2
CASSSSAGGNEQFF
TGTGCCAGCAGCTCTAGCGCGGGGGGAAATGAGCAGTTCTTC
>TRBV27|NA|TRBJ1-2|TRBD1
CASHDRAKGYTF
TGTGCCAGCCACGACAGGGCGAAGGGCTACACCTTC
>TRBV6-1|NA|TRBJ2-7|TRBD2
CASSPTSGRYEQYF
TGTGCCAGCAGCCCCACTAGCGGGAGGTACGAGCAGTACTTC
>TRBV7-6|NA|TRBJ2-1|TRBD2
CASSFPGLAGEKIYNEQFF
TGTGCCAGCAGCTTCCCGGGACTAGCGGGAGAGAAGATTTACAATGAGCAGTTCTTC
>TRBV2|NA|TRBJ1-5|NA
CASSDLTGNQPQHF
TGTGCCAGCAGTGACTTGACGGGCAATCAGCCCCAGCATTTT
>TRBV2|NA|TRBJ1-1|NA
CASSDWGNTEAFF
TGTGCCAGCAGTGATTGGGGGAACACTGAAGCTTTCTTT
>TRBV24-1|NA|TRBJ2-1|NA
CATSATPRVYEQFF
TGTGCCACCAGCGCTACCCCCAGGGTTTATGAGCAGTTCTTC
>TRBV28|once|TRBJ1-1|NA
CASSRISGAFF
TGTGCCAGCAGTCGGATCTCGGGGGCTTTCTTT
>TRBV28|NA|TRBJ1-3|NA
CASSSGSFSGNTIYF
TGTGCCAGCAGTTCTGGGTCGTTCTCTGGAAACACCATATATTTT
>TRBV12-3/TRBV12-4|NA|TRBJ2-7|NA
CASSRRSGGEQYF
TGTGCCAGCAGCCGAAGGTCAGGTGGCGAGCAGTACTTC
>TRBV7-2|NA|TRBJ1-6|NA
CASSLRGGGQPLHF
TGTGCCAGCAGCTTAAGGGGCGGGGGCCAACCCCTCCACTTT
>TRBV4-1|NA|TRBJ1-2|NA
CASSQVSQPNYGYTF
TGCGCCAGCAGCCAAGTAAGCCAGCCTAACTATGGCTACACCTTC
>TRBV7-9|NA|TRBJ1-4|NA
CASSREPTGEKLFF
TGTGCCAGCAGCCGCGAGCCAACAGGGGAAAAACTGTTTTTT
>TRBV19|NA|TRBJ2-5|NA
CASSIVRSGQETQYF
TGTGCCAGTAGTATAGTGAGGAGCGGCCAAGAGACCCAGTACTTC
>TRBV6-5|NA|TRBJ2-1|TRBD2
CASSYLSGRPYNEQFF
TGTGCCAGCAGTTACCTTAGCGGGAGGCCCTACAATGAGCAGTTCTTC
>TRBV28|NA|TRBJ2-6|TRBD1
CASRKNGQVWRGANVLTF
TGTGCCAGCAGGAAAAATGGACAGGTGTGGAGGGGGGCCAACGTCCTGACTTTC
>TRBV6-5|NA|TRBJ1-2|NA
CASSYLQGSNYGYTF
TGTGCCAGCAGTTACCTACAGGGTTCCAACTATGGCTACACCTTC
>TRBV10-3|NA|TRBJ1-2|TRBD1
CAISEPWTGSRGYTF
TGTGCCATCAGTGAGCCATGGACAGGTTCGCGGGGCTACACCTTC
>TRBV5-1|NA|TRBJ1-2|TRBD1
CASSSRQGKVDGYTF
TGCGCCAGCAGCTCGAGACAGGGAAAGGTAGATGGCTACACCTTC
>TRBV28|NA|TRBJ1-2|NA
CASSLIAGYGYTF
TGTGCCAGCAGTTTGATAGCAGGCTATGGCTACACCTTC
>TRBV19|NA|TRBJ1-4|NA
CASSIDRQGNQKLFF
TGTGCCAGTAGTATAGATCGGCAGGGGAATCAGAAACTGTTTTTT
>TRBV20-1|NA|TRBJ2-3|TRBD2
CSASGAAGGSTDTQYF
TGCAGTGCTAGTGGGGCGGCGGGAGGGAGCACAGATACGCAGTATTTT
>TRBV18|NA|TRBJ2-1|NA
CASSATSGDNEQFF
TGTGCCAGCTCAGCCACCAGTGGGGACAATGAGCAGTTCTTC
>TRBV5-4|NA|TRBJ1-2|TRBD1
CASSPRQGENYGYTF
TGTGCCAGCAGCCCAAGACAGGGGGAGAACTATGGCTACACCTTC
>TRBV4-3|NA|TRBJ2-3|NA
CASSRGLQGDTQYF
TGCGCCAGCAGCCGAGGCCTACAAGGGGATACGCAGTATTTT
>TRBV5-1|NA|TRBJ2-5|TRBD2
CASSPSGTREETQYF
TGCGCCAGCAGCCCCTCCGGGACTAGGGAGGAGACCCAGTACTTC
>TRBV7-2|once|TRBJ2-7|TRBD2
CASSLASSGSNGYEQYF
TGTGCCAGCAGCTTAGCGTCTAGCGGGAGTAACGGCTACGAGCAGTACTTC
>TRBV7-9|NA|TRBJ2-4|NA
CASTPGDNIQYF
TGTGCCAGTACCCCGGGGGACAACATTCAGTACTTC
>TRBV28|once|TRBJ2-2|TRBD1
CASSRRGRGQDTGELFF
TGTGCCAGCAGCCGCCGGGGCAGGGGGCAGGACACCGGGGAGCTGTTTTTT
>TRBV2|NA|TRBJ1-3|NA
CASSFQGSGNTIYF
TGTGCCAGCAGCTTCCAGGGCTCTGGAAACACCATATATTTT
>TRBV10-1|NA|TRBJ1-3|NA
CASSVIAPHSGNTIYF
TGCGCCAGCAGTGTCATCGCACCGCACTCTGGAAACACCATATATTTT
>TRBV4-3|NA|TRBJ1-1|TRBD1
CASSHVGQGATEAFF
TGCGCCAGCAGCCACGTCGGACAGGGGGCCACTGAAGCTTTCTTT
>TRBV7-9|NA|TRBJ2-7|TRBD1
CASSPRTGAYEQYF
TGTGCCAGCAGCCCCCGGACAGGGGCCTACGAGCAGTACTTC
>TRBV19|NA|TRBJ2-5|TRBD1
CASSRLGQSGQETQYF
TGTGCCAGTAGCCGCCTGGGACAGTCCGGCCAAGAGACCCAGTACTTC
>TRBV30|NA|TRBJ2-7|TRBD2
CAWGLAGARPYEQYF
TGTGCCTGGGGGCTAGCGGGAGCAAGACCCTACGAGCAGTACTTC
>TRBV20-1|NA|TRBJ2-5|NA
CSASGRKTQYF
TGCAGTGCTAGCGGGAGAAAGACCCAGTACTTC